The present T cell receptor beta chain was sequenced within a study of post-analysis software for immune sequencing data. TCR beta libraries were prepared from cDNA with unique molecular identifiers. T cells numbering roughly 0.85 to 11 million yielded some 520,000 cDNA molecules. Each CDR3 protein is one row after TCRdb ran MiXCR on the PCR reads. The table records hundreds of thousands of distinct CDR3 sequences, 25% to 30% of them present only once. Study-wide results and caveats: Roughly 5 TRBV segments occurring more often in patients than controls included TRBV5-6, TRBV5-1 and TRBV20-1.

The CDR3 sequence is 16 residues long. Germline V gene data show CDR1 as PRHDT and CDR2 as FYEKMQ (reference sequence). The V and J ends lost 2 bases and 4 bases, in that order; junction bases with no gene match: 7. About this clonotype: The antigen remains unidentified.

Sequencing was carried out using blood. The source of this sequence is a girl under 18 with multiple sclerosis. The V call is TRBV13, the J call TRBJ2-7; 11 nucleotides match TRBD2. This chain's CDR3 is CASSLRLASGRYEQYF. CDR3 bases: TGTGCCAGCAGCTTACGGTTGGCTAGCGGGAGGTACGAGCAGTACTTC.